These T cell receptor beta chains were read from a single sample in a study of cytomegalovirus exposure and HLA in healthy donors. Assay used: immunoSEQ multiplex PCR; TCRdb lists only in-frame clones, some missing. The table shows some 120,000 clones, with 60% to 85% occurring only once. Material: PBMCs. Receptors were obtained from a woman between 35 and 50 years old in good health and CMV-seronegative. CDR3s include the opening cysteine and the closing phenylalanine or tryptophan. Each record gives: CDR3 protein, CDR3 DNA, V gene, D gene, clone size, J gene. D genes are given only for firm matches. Size tells how often a clone was seen (once, few, many) or the class of an expanded clone, and some rows leave it out.

CDR3 protein: CASSQGVGSAYEQYF
CDR3 DNA: TGTGCCAGCAGCCAAGGGGTGGGTAGCGCGTACGAGCAGTACTTC
V gene: TRBV4-2
D gene: -
clone size: -
J gene: TRBJ2-7

CDR3 protein: CASSELRSQPQHF
CDR3 DNA: TGTGCCAGCAGTGAACTACGCAGTCAGCCCCAGCATTTT
V gene: TRBV28
D gene: -
clone size: once
J gene: TRBJ1-5

CDR3 protein: CASSMRLAGETQYF
CDR3 DNA: TGTGCCAGTAGTATGCGACTTGCCGGAGAGACCCAGTACTTC
V gene: TRBV19
D gene: -
clone size: -
J gene: TRBJ2-5

CDR3 protein: CAITTGGLPGEQYF
CDR3 DNA: TGTGCCATCACCACGGGGGGGCTCCCCGGCGAGCAGTACTTC
V gene: TRBV10-3
D gene: TRBD2
clone size: -
J gene: TRBJ2-7

CDR3 protein: CASMRGSGNTIYF
CDR3 DNA: TGTGCCAGTATGAGGGGGTCTGGAAACACCATATATTTT
V gene: TRBV19
D gene: -
clone size: -
J gene: TRBJ1-3

CDR3 protein: CASSLDSPRQYF
CDR3 DNA: TGTGCCAGCAGCTTAGATAGTCCTCGTCAGTACTTC
V gene: TRBV7-6
D gene: -
clone size: once
J gene: TRBJ2-5

CDR3 protein: CASSLIDEQFF
CDR3 DNA: TGTGCCAGCAGTTTAATCGATGAGCAGTTCTTC
V gene: TRBV28
D gene: -
clone size: -
J gene: TRBJ2-1

CDR3 protein: CASSPPGPWEQFF
CDR3 DNA: TGTGCCAGCTCACCACCGGGGCCCTGGGAGCAGTTCTTC
V gene: TRBV18
D gene: -
clone size: -
J gene: TRBJ2-1

CDR3 protein: CASNEGGARSYNEQFF
CDR3 DNA: TGTGCCAGCAACGAAGGCGGGGCCCGCTCCTACAATGAGCAGTTCTTC
V gene: TRBV28
D gene: -
clone size: -
J gene: TRBJ2-1

CDR3 protein: CASSVVQGAREQFF
CDR3 DNA: TGTGCCAGCAGCGTAGTACAGGGGGCAAGGGAGCAGTTCTTC
V gene: TRBV9
D gene: TRBD1
clone size: -
J gene: TRBJ2-1

CDR3 protein: CASRTGSMTEAFF
CDR3 DNA: TGTGCCAGCAGGACCGGGAGTATGACTGAAGCTTTCTTT
V gene: TRBV5-4
D gene: -
clone size: -
J gene: TRBJ1-1

CDR3 protein: CASSYRQGGADTQYF
CDR3 DNA: TGCGCCAGCAGCTACCGCCAGGGGGGCGCAGATACGCAGTATTTT
V gene: TRBV5-1
D gene: -
clone size: -
J gene: TRBJ2-3

CDR3 protein: CASSEARTDTQYF
CDR3 DNA: TGTGCCAGCAGTGAAGCCCGGACAGATACGCAGTATTTT
V gene: TRBV6-1
D gene: -
clone size: -
J gene: TRBJ2-3

CDR3 protein: CASSQPRDSGRFDEQYF
CDR3 DNA: TGTGCCAGCAGCCAGCCACGAGATAGCGGGAGGTTCGACGAGCAGTACTTC
V gene: TRBV4-2
D gene: TRBD2
clone size: -
J gene: TRBJ2-7

CDR3 protein: CASSVAARAGGVDTQYF
CDR3 DNA: TGTGCCAGCAGCGTAGCTGCCCGGGCCGGGGGTGTGGATACGCAGTATTTT
V gene: TRBV9
D gene: -
clone size: few
J gene: TRBJ2-3

CDR3 protein: CASSLVVSGRGDEQFF
CDR3 DNA: TGCGCCAGCAGCTTGGTGGTTAGCGGGAGAGGGGATGAGCAGTTCTTC
V gene: TRBV5-1
D gene: TRBD2
clone size: -
J gene: TRBJ2-1

CDR3 protein: CASSLYPTGGTNEQYF
CDR3 DNA: TGTGCCAGCAGTTTATACCCGACAGGGGGAACTAACGAGCAGTACTTC
V gene: TRBV27
D gene: TRBD1
clone size: -
J gene: TRBJ2-7

CDR3 protein: CASTTGQGANYGYTF
CDR3 DNA: TGTGCCAGCACCACCGGACAGGGGGCTAACTATGGCTACACCTTC
V gene: TRBV28
D gene: TRBD1
clone size: -
J gene: TRBJ1-2

CDR3 protein: CASSGEEGNQPQHF
CDR3 DNA: TGTGCCAGCAGTGGGGAGGAAGGCAATCAGCCCCAGCATTTT
V gene: TRBV28
D gene: -
clone size: once
J gene: TRBJ1-5

CDR3 protein: CASSLRDRGDTQYF
CDR3 DNA: TGTGCCAGCAGCTTAAGGGACAGGGGTGATACGCAGTATTTT
V gene: TRBV7-3
D gene: TRBD1
clone size: -
J gene: TRBJ2-3

CDR3 protein: CASSLWRGTSGSPNEQFF
CDR3 DNA: TGTGCCAGCAGCCTTTGGCGAGGGACTAGCGGGAGCCCCAATGAGCAGTTCTTC
V gene: TRBV28
D gene: TRBD2
clone size: -
J gene: TRBJ2-1

CDR3 protein: CASSPSGQVTGELFF
CDR3 DNA: TGTGCCAGCAGTCCCAGCGGACAGGTCACCGGGGAGCTGTTTTTT
V gene: TRBV28
D gene: TRBD1
clone size: -
J gene: TRBJ2-2

CDR3 protein: CASRPTSGTSGYNEQFF
CDR3 DNA: TGTGCCAGCAGACCAACTAGTGGGACTAGCGGTTACAATGAGCAGTTCTTC
V gene: TRBV28
D gene: TRBD2
clone size: -
J gene: TRBJ2-1

CDR3 protein: CASSQDGGFLGAGELFF
CDR3 DNA: TGTGCCAGCAGCCAAGATGGTGGCTTTTTGGGCGCCGGGGAGCTGTTTTTT
V gene: TRBV4-2
D gene: -
clone size: few
J gene: TRBJ2-2

CDR3 protein: CASSQGGPGTVNTEAFF
CDR3 DNA: TGCGCCAGCAGCCAAGGGGGGCCCGGGACGGTGAACACTGAAGCTTTCTTT
V gene: TRBV4-3
D gene: -
clone size: -
J gene: TRBJ1-1

CDR3 protein: CASSAAGFEQYF
CDR3 DNA: TGTGCCAGCAGCGCGGCAGGGTTTGAGCAGTACTTC
V gene: TRBV6-1
D gene: -
clone size: -
J gene: TRBJ2-7

CDR3 protein: CASNPRGGASNDTQYF
CDR3 DNA: TGCGCCAGCAACCCTCGAGGGGGAGCGAGCAATGATACGCAGTATTTT
V gene: TRBV23-1
D gene: -
clone size: few
J gene: TRBJ2-3

CDR3 protein: CASRYREGANYGYTF
CDR3 DNA: TGTGCCAGCAGGTACAGGGAAGGGGCGAACTATGGCTACACCTTC
V gene: TRBV28
D gene: -
clone size: -
J gene: TRBJ1-2

CDR3 protein: CASSPSPGTPEFSNQPQHF
CDR3 DNA: TGTGCCAGCAGCCCATCCCCGGGGACACCAGAGTTTAGCAATCAGCCCCAGCATTTT
V gene: TRBV28
D gene: -
clone size: -
J gene: TRBJ1-5

CDR3 protein: CASSFGGTNYGYTF
CDR3 DNA: TGCGCCAGCAGCTTTGGGGGGACTAACTATGGCTACACCTTC
V gene: TRBV5-1
D gene: -
clone size: -
J gene: TRBJ1-2

CDR3 protein: CASSLRTGVVEQYF
CDR3 DNA: TGCGCCAGCAGCCTTCGGACAGGGGTCGTCGAGCAGTACTTC
V gene: TRBV5-1
D gene: TRBD1
clone size: -
J gene: TRBJ2-7

CDR3 protein: CASSLRLAGTTQETQYF
CDR3 DNA: TGCGCCAGCAGCTTGAGACTAGCGGGAACCACCCAAGAGACCCAGTACTTC
V gene: TRBV5-1
D gene: TRBD2
clone size: -
J gene: TRBJ2-5

CDR3 protein: CASSDRDYTYNEQFF
CDR3 DNA: TGTGCCAGCAGTGACCGGGACTATACCTACAATGAGCAGTTCTTC
V gene: TRBV2
D gene: TRBD2
clone size: -
J gene: TRBJ2-1

CDR3 protein: CASSLRAYGGTYEQYF
CDR3 DNA: TGTGCCAGCAGCTTACGCGCGTACGGAGGGACCTACGAGCAGTACTTC
V gene: TRBV7-8
D gene: -
clone size: -
J gene: TRBJ2-7

CDR3 protein: CASSLTRLAGATKNIQYF
CDR3 DNA: TGTGCCAGCAGTTTAACCCGACTAGCGGGAGCGACCAAAAACATTCAGTACTTC
V gene: TRBV28
D gene: TRBD2
clone size: once
J gene: TRBJ2-4

CDR3 protein: CASSIEMNTEAFF
CDR3 DNA: TGTGCCAGCAGCATAGAGATGAACACTGAAGCTTTCTTT
V gene: TRBV6-1
D gene: -
clone size: -
J gene: TRBJ1-1

CDR3 protein: CASSIQVSNEKLFF
CDR3 DNA: TGTGCCAGTAGTATACAGGTCTCTAATGAAAAACTGTTTTTT
V gene: TRBV19
D gene: -
clone size: -
J gene: TRBJ1-4

CDR3 protein: CASRKGREGSYNEQFF
CDR3 DNA: TGTGCCAGCAGGAAAGGGCGGGAGGGCTCCTACAATGAGCAGTTCTTC
V gene: TRBV5-6
D gene: TRBD2
clone size: -
J gene: TRBJ2-1

CDR3 protein: CASSFRGRAFF
CDR3 DNA: TGTGCCAGCAGCTTCAGGGGGCGAGCTTTCTTT
V gene: TRBV7-2
D gene: TRBD1
clone size: few
J gene: TRBJ1-1

CDR3 protein: CASSQDPPPGQGYEQYF
CDR3 DNA: TGCGCCAGCAGCCAAGATCCCCCCCCGGGACAGGGCTACGAGCAGTACTTC
V gene: TRBV4-1
D gene: TRBD1
clone size: -
J gene: TRBJ2-7

CDR3 protein: CASSGPRTGSNYGYTF
CDR3 DNA: TGTGCCAGCAGTGGGCCCCGGACAGGGAGTAACTATGGCTACACCTTC
V gene: TRBV27
D gene: TRBD1
clone size: -
J gene: TRBJ1-2

CDR3 protein: CAISGGQAQSYERYF
CDR3 DNA: TGTGCCATCAGTGGGGGGCAGGCACAATCCTACGAGCGGTACTTC
V gene: TRBV10-3
D gene: -
clone size: -
J gene: TRBJ2-7